The 17 T cell receptor beta chains below all came from one sample that was sequenced in a study of tumor and adjacent non-tumor tissue in lung cancer. No cell sorting was done before RNA was extracted from the tissue. TCRbeta libraries were built with three rounds of nested PCR, modified from ARM-PCR. MiXCR was run by TCRdb on the multiplex PCR reads, yielding one entry per CDR3 protein. The table has fewer than 150,000 distinct CDR3 sequences, around 67% seen once. Sequencing was carried out using lung tumor tissue. The receptor set was obtained from a man in his sixties with small cell lung cancer.

To note about this clonotype: At one end, the junction sequence differs from germline, possibly due to a read error. The V and J genes are TRBV30 and TRBJ2-2; 10 nucleotides line up with TRBD1. Germline V CDR1 and CDR2: GTSNPN, SVGIG (reference sequence). CDR3 length: 15 residues. The CDR3 DNA is TGTGCCTATGCGGGACAGGGGATAAACACAGGGGAGCTGTTTTTT. It translates to CAYAGQGINTGELFF.

V is TRBV20-1 and J is TRBJ1-1; D gene unclear. In germline, CDR1 is DFQATT, CDR2 SNEGSKA (reference sequence). The V end was cut by 8 bases, the J end by 4 bases, with 14 bases between. This CDR3 region has 12 residues. CDR3 DNA sequence: TGCAGTCCAGCGGGCTGGGGCACTGAAGCTTTCTTT. Translated, it gives CSPAGWGTEAFF.

The chain couples TRBV29-1 to TRBJ1-1; 7 nucleotides line up with TRBD1. CDR3 length: 13 residues. V was pared by 6 bases and J by 1 base, with 5 bases of the junction left unmatched. Germline V gene data show CDR1 as SQVTM and CDR2 as ANQGSEA. The CDR3 nucleotides are TGCAGCGTCGTGGGGACAGCGAACACTGAAGCTTTCTTT. This codes for CSVVGTANTEAFF.

Remarks on this clonotype: The junction differs from germline at one of its ends, possibly a read error. V and J are TRBV6-1 and TRBJ1-1, with 8 bases fitting TRBD1. The CDR3 covers 12 residues. In germline, CDR1 is MNHNS, CDR2 SASEGT. The CDR3 nucleotides are TGTGCCAGCCACCGGGACAGGACTGGAGCTTTCTTT. Translating it yields CASHRDRTGAFF.

The chain carries TRBV4-1 and TRBJ2-1, with 7 bases lining up with TRBD2. The CDR3 is 15 residues long. Looked up from germline, CDR1 is MGHRA and CDR2 is YSYEKL. V lost 4 bases, J lost 6 bases, and 9 bases stayed unmatched. This chain's CDR3 is CASSRLVGGINEQFF. The DNA of the CDR3 is TGCGCCAGCAGCCGTCTAGTGGGAGGGATCAATGAGCAGTTCTTC.

Note on this clonotype: A read error may explain this, as a much larger clone is one base away. The genes are TRBV6-6 and TRBJ2-7, with unresolved D. Trimming removed 5 bases from V and 4 bases from J, with 9 bases in between. The length of the CDR3 is 12 residues. The germline V gene has CDR1 MNHNY and CDR2 SVGAGI (reference sequence). In DNA, the CDR3 is TGTGCCAGCAGTCCCCGTCGGTACGAGCAGTACGTC. Protein product: CASSPRRYEQYV.

To note about this clonotype: A much more abundant neighbour one base away suggests this may be a read error. The chain has TRBV12-3 or TRBV12-4 and TRBJ1-3, with no clear D. The CDR3 has 14 amino acids. The CDR3 protein is CASSHTSSGNTKYF. CDR3 nucleotides: TGTGCCAGCAGTCACACCAGCTCTGGAAACACCAAATATTTT.

The V and J genes are TRBV21-1 and TRBJ2-2; the table names TRBD2, a call not compared with the DNA. TRBV21-1 is termed a pseudogene. CDR3 length: 17 amino acids. CDR3 nucleotide sequence: TGTGCCAGCAGCAAACTGTCAGCGGGAGGTGGCACCGGGGAGCTGTTTTTT. Amino acids: CASSKLSAGGGTGELFF.

On this clonotype itself: A read error may be the cause here, since a much bigger clone is one base away. The rearrangement joins TRBV12-3 or TRBV12-4 to TRBJ1-1, with 11 bases that match TRBD1. The CDR3 is made up of 15 amino acids. The CDR3 sequence is CANSPGQGVGTEAFF. The CDR3 DNA follows: TGTGCCAACAGTCCGGGACAGGGGGTGGGTACTGAAGCTTTCTTT.

The chain uses TRBV11-2 and TRBJ2-1, with 7 bases that match TRBD2. The CDR3 loop spans 13 amino acids. V trimming: 5 bases; J trimming: 8 bases; junction bases outside the gene matches: 6. Germline values: CDR1 SGHAT, CDR2 FQNNGV. CDR3 bases: TGTGCCAGCAGCATCGGACTAGTCGATGAGCAGTTCTTC. This codes for CASSIGLVDEQFF.

J is TRBJ2-7 and V is TRBV12-3 or TRBV12-4; D gene unclear. The length of the CDR3 is 13 residues. The CDR3 reads CANSLSAIGEQYV. CDR3 nucleotides: TGTGCCAACAGTTTATCTGCTATAGGCGAGCAGTACGTC.

Regarding this clonotype: Compared with germline, one end of the junction differs, possibly owing to a read error. The chain links TRBV20-1 to TRBJ1-1; possibly TRBD1 for D (5 bases). The CDR3 has 15 amino acids. Germline V gene lookup returns CDR1 DFQATT and CDR2 SNEGSKA (reference sequence). Here the CDR3 DNA reads TGTAGTGCCGGGGGATCCGGGACCGCGGCTGCCGAAGCTTTATTT. Residues: CSAGGSGTAAAEALF.

Regarding this clonotype: One end of the junction fails to match germline, which may point to a read error. V is TRBV6-1 and J is TRBJ2-6; D unclear. The CDR3 runs to 14 residues. Germline V gene sequence: CDR1 MNHNS, CDR2 SASEGT. The CDR3 coding sequence is TGTGCCAGCGGGCCGACCTCTAGGGCCAACGTCCTGACTTTC. The encoded protein is CASGPTSRANVLTF.

Comment on this clonotype: Given a much more abundant clone one base away, this may be a read error. CDR3 in amino acids: CASRPQDQNIQYF. DNA for the CDR3: TGTGCCAGCAGGCCCCAAGACCAAAACATTCAGTACTTC. This chain joins TRBV6-1 and TRBJ2-4; D is uncertain. The V end lost 6 bases, the J end lost 5 bases, and 11 bases lay between the germline ends. CDR3 size: 13 residues. CDR1 MNHNS and CDR2 SASEGT come from the germline V gene.

Of note for this clonotype: The CDR3 does not end in the conserved phenylalanine or tryptophan, so this is likely a read error. The rearrangement uses TRBV11-3 and TRBJ2-1; D could derive from TRBD1 or TRBD2 (6 bases each). Trimming removed 9 bases at V and 0 bases at J, with 12 bases between. The CDR3 is 14 residues long. Germline CDR1 and CDR2: SGHNT and YENEEA. The CDR3 spells CASSGQSSYNEQFV. CDR3 nucleotides: TGTGCCAGTAGCGGACAGAGCTCCTACAATGAGCAGTTCGTC.

A remark on this clonotype: A read error is possible here, since a much larger clone lies one base away. V and J are TRBV20-1 and TRBJ2-1, with 12 bases fitting TRBD2. Looked up from germline, CDR1 is DFQATT and CDR2 is SNEGSKA (reference sequence). This CDR3 comprises 11 residues. CDR3 protein: CRTGTSGPQFF. The CDR3 bases are TGCAGAACTGGGACTAGCGGGCCCCAGTTCTTC.

The V call is TRBV7-2, the J call TRBJ1-1; D unresolved. The CDR3 extends over 15 amino acids. V lost 2 bases, J lost 5 bases, and 15 bases lay in between. Germline CDR1 reads SGHTA; CDR2 reads FQGNSA. The CDR3 DNA reads as TGTGCCAGCAGCTTAAGCGAACGAAGGAGGACTGAAGCTTTCTTT. This encodes CASSLSERRRTEAFF.